The 17 T cell receptor beta chains below all came from one sample that was sequenced in a study of long-term antiretroviral therapy in people with HIV. The run of the v3.0 immunoSEQ assay was at survey level. This table comes from immunoSEQ multiplex PCR, and its TCRdb copy is limited to in-frame clones, with some not included. The sample includes about 38,000 clones, over 75% of them seen just once. Sequenced material: unsorted PBMCs, taken 1.5 years after starting antiretroviral therapy. The source of these receptors is a man aged 18-30 years with HIV.

This clone was picked up a small number of times. The chain is built from TRBV19 and TRBJ2-7; 7 positions match TRBD2. Germline V CDR1 and CDR2: LNHDA, SQIVND (reference sequence). The CDR3 has 14 amino acids. V lost 6 bases to trimming and J lost 2 bases; unmatched junction nucleotides: 7. The CDR3 loop is CASSLAVSTYEQYF. The DNA for the CDR3 is TGTGCCAGTAGCCTAGCGGTTTCTACCTACGAGCAGTACTTC.

The V gene is TRBV25-1, the J gene TRBJ1-1; D remains ambiguous. CDR3 length equals 12 residues. The germline V and J ends were trimmed by 4 bases and 4 bases, with 7 bases remaining between them. Germline V gene lookup returns CDR1 MGHDK and CDR2 SYGVNS. CDR3 sequence reads: CASSVGSTEAFF. For the CDR3, the DNA is TGTGCCAGCAGTGTGGGGAGCACTGAAGCTTTCTTT.

The V and J genes are TRBV14 and TRBJ1-1, with TRBD1 identical over 8 bases. The CDR3 extends over 15 amino acids. Per the germline V gene, CDR1 is SGHDN and CDR2 is FVKESK. V gave up 4 bases and J gave up 3 bases; unmatched junction bases: 7. The CDR3 DNA sequence: TGTGCCAGCAGCCTAAGGACAGGGAGGGACACTGAAGCTTTCTTT. As protein: CASSLRTGRDTEAFF.

This chain joins TRBV4-3 and TRBJ2-1, with 8 bases identical to TRBD2. Germline CDR1 reads LGHNA; CDR2 reads YSLEER. J gave up 9 bases and V 1 base, and 8 bases lay outside the gene matches. CDR3 size: 15 residues. The CDR3 region has the DNA TGCGCCAGCAGCCAAGGGCTCGGGAGGGCCGGTGAGCAGTTCTTC. Amino acid sequence: CASSQGLGRAGEQFF.

CDR3 protein: CASSFGGNQHF. For the CDR3, the DNA is TGTGCCAGCAGCTTTGGGGGAAACCAGCATTTT. The rearrangement uses TRBV7-8 and TRBJ1-5; D is perhaps TRBD1 (5 bases). CDR3 length equals 11 residues. The germline V gene encodes CDR1 SGHVS and CDR2 FQNEAQ. With 3 bases removed from V and 12 bases from J, the gap between germline ends came to 9 bases.

In DNA form, the CDR3 reads TGTGCCAGCTCGAAAGTATTGGGGGAGACCCAGTACTTC. It is translated as CASSKVLGETQYF. The chain is built from TRBV18 and TRBJ2-5; no firm D call. The CDR3 consists of 13 residues. V dropped 6 bases and J dropped 5 bases, with 13 bases sitting between them. Germline V lookup: CDR1 KGHSH, CDR2 LQKENI.

J is TRBJ2-3 and V is TRBV28; 8 bases match TRBD2. The CDR3 extends over 15 amino acids. The germline CDR1 and CDR2 sequences are MDHEN and SYDVKM. V lost 4 bases to trimming and J lost 7 bases; unmatched junction nucleotides: 10. CDR3 protein: CASSSPGLGLNTQYF. CDR3 DNA sequence: TGTGCCAGCAGTTCTCCGGGACTAGGGTTAAATACGCAGTATTTT.

The chain is built from TRBV5-4 and TRBJ2-7; possible D gene TRBD1, 6 bases. CDR3 length equals 15 residues. V lost 1 base to trimming and J lost 0 bases, with 11 bases between them. Germline V gene data show CDR1 as SGHNT and CDR2 as YYREEE (reference sequence). In DNA, the CDR3 is TGTGCCAGCAGCTTGACAGGGAGAAGCTCCTACGAGCAGTACTTC. This translates into CASSLTGRSSYEQYF.

There are a few counts of this clone. J is TRBJ1-3 and V is TRBV7-9; D unclear. V lost 4 bases and J lost 0, with 10 bases in between. Germline V lookup: CDR1 SEHNR, CDR2 FQNEAQ (reference sequence). The CDR3 has 15 amino acids. CDR3 sequence: CASSSSGSSGNTIYF. CDR3 in DNA: TGTGCCAGCAGCTCGTCCGGGAGCTCTGGAAACACCATATATTTT.

This clone has more than one count but fewer than ten. The gene calls are TRBV28 and TRBJ1-5; D is ambiguous. The CDR3 consists of 12 residues. Trimming removed 4 bases from V and 9 bases from J, with 10 bases in between. Germline V CDR1 and CDR2: MDHEN, SYDVKM. The CDR3 region is CASSSAMGPQHF. In DNA form, the CDR3 reads TGTGCCAGCAGTTCGGCGATGGGGCCCCAGCATTTT.

The chain has TRBV14 and TRBJ1-1; D is possibly TRBD1 (6 bases). This CDR3 contains 16 residues. CDR1 is SGHDN, CDR2 FVKESK, per germline. Deletions cut 4 bases from V and 3 bases from J, with 18 bases between. The CDR3 sequence: CASSPLGGLGDTEAFF. The CDR3 nucleotides read TGTGCCAGCAGCCCGCTCGGGGGGCTGGGGGACACTGAAGCTTTCTTT.

This chain links TRBV11-2 with TRBJ2-7, with a tentative D call TRBD1 (6 bases). The CDR3 consists of 14 residues. The V end lost 1 base, the J end lost 2 bases, and 9 bases lay between the germline ends. In germline, CDR1 is SGHAT, CDR2 FQNNGV. This chain's CDR3 is CASSLGAGAYEQYF. The CDR3 DNA follows: TGTGCCAGCAGCTTAGGGGCAGGGGCCTACGAGCAGTACTTC.

This clone was found a few times. The V and J genes are TRBV11-2 and TRBJ1-2, with D unclear. The CDR3 contains 12 residues. The V and J ends lost 4 bases and 7 bases respectively, with 10 bases between them. Germline CDR1 reads SGHAT; CDR2 reads FQNNGV. The CDR3 protein is CASSSGRGGYTF. The CDR3 DNA sequence: TGTGCCAGCAGCTCGGGCCGCGGTGGCTACACCTTC. Combining the CDR3 with reference TRBV11-2 and TRBJ1-2 gives the whole variable domain EAGVAQSPRYKIIEKRQSVAFWCNPISGHATLYWYQQILGQGPKLLIQFQNNGVVDDSQLPKDRFSAERLKGVDSTLKIQPAKLEDSAVYLCASSSGRGGYTFGSGTRLTVV.

CDR3 nucleotide sequence: TGCAGCGTTGATCCGGGGACAGATACGCAGTATTTT. Protein: CSVDPGTDTQYF. The J gene is TRBJ2-3, the V gene TRBV29-1; possible D gene TRBD2, 5 bases. Germline loops: CDR1 SQVTM, CDR2 ANQGSEA. Deletions cut 3 bases from V and 3 bases from J, with 7 bases between. The CDR3 totals 12 residues.

The chain joins TRBV2 to TRBJ2-5; a possible D gene is TRBD2 (7 bases). This CDR3 contains 13 residues. V dropped 6 bases and J dropped 4 bases, with 12 bases sitting between them. The germline V gene encodes CDR1 SNHLY and CDR2 FYNNEI. The chain's CDR3 is CASSAGAVETQYF. The CDR3 DNA is TGTGCCAGCAGCGCGGGGGCGGTAGAGACCCAGTACTTC. The full variable domain, in which reference TRBV2 and TRBJ2-5 provide the parts outside the CDR3, is EPEVTQTPSHQVTQMGQEVILRCVPISNHLYFYWYRQILGQKVEFLVSFYNNEISEKSEIFDDQFSVERPDGSNFTLKIRSTKLEDSAMYFCASSAGAVETQYFGPGTRLLVL.

The V and J genes are TRBV11-2 and TRBJ1-2, with no clear D. The CDR3 covers 15 residues. Per the germline V gene, CDR1 is SGHAT and CDR2 is FQNNGV. V lost 0 bases to trimming and J lost 7 bases, with 15 bases between them. Here the CDR3 reads CASSLDIGVSPGYTF. In nucleotides, the CDR3 is TGTGCCAGCAGCTTAGATATTGGGGTTTCCCCTGGCTACACCTTC.

This clone was seen only once. This rearrangement joins TRBV6-5 to TRBJ2-1, with a possible D match to TRBD2 (5 bases). Germline-derived CDR1 and CDR2 are MNHEY and SVGAGI. The CDR3 consists of 14 residues. Deletions cut 2 bases from V and 9 bases from J, with 14 bases between. The CDR3 region has the DNA TGTGCCAGCAGTTACCGCGACCTAGCTGGTGAGCAGTTCTTC. Its protein is CASSYRDLAGEQFF.